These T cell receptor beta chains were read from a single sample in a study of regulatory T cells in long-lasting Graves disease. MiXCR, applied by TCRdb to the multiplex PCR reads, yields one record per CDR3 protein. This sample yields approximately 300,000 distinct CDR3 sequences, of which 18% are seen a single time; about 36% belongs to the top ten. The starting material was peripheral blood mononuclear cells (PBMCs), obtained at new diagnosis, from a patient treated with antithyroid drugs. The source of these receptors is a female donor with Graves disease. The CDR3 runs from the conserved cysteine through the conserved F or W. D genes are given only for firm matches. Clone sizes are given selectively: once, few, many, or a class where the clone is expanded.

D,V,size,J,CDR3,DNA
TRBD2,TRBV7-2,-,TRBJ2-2,CASSLVGARTSGSSGELFF,TGTGCCAGCAGCTTAGTGGGGGCGCGGACTAGCGGGAGTAGCGGGGAGCTGTTTTTT
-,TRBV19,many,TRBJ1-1,CASSIEWGTEAFF,TGTGCCAGTAGTATAGAATGGGGTACTGAAGCTTTCTTT
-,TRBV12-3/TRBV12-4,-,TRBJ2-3,CATPSDTQYF,TGTGCCACCCCCTCAGATACGCAGTATTTT
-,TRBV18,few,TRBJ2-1,CASSPPRVENNEQFF,TGTGCCAGCTCACCCCCCAGGGTGGAGAACAATGAGCAGTTCTTC
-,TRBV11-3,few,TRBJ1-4,CASSLAGATNEKLFF,TGTGCCAGCAGCTTAGCGGGGGCAACTAATGAAAAACTGTTTTTT
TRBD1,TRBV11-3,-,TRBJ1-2,CASSTGQDEGYGYTF,TGTGCCAGCAGCACCGGACAGGACGAGGGCTATGGCTACACCTTC
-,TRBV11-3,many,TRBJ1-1,CASSKTGRNTEAFF,TGTGCCAGCAGCAAAACAGGGAGAAATACTGAAGCTTTCTTT
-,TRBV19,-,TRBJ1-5,CASSRQENSNQPQHF,TGTGCCAGTAGTCGTCAGGAGAATAGCAATCAGCCCCAGCATTTT
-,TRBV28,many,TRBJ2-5,CASSSTGIQETQYF,TGTGCCAGCAGTTCCACAGGGATACAAGAGACCCAGTACTTC
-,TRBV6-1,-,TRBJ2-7,CAISPWQDLSYEQYF,TGTGCCATCAGTCCTTGGCAGGACCTCTCCTACGAGCAGTACTTC
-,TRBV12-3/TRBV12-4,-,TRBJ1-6,CASSLVIGVGSYNSPLHF,TGTGCCAGCAGTTTAGTGATCGGGGTTGGATCCTATAATTCACCCCTCCACTTT
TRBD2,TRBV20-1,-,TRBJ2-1,CSARDKASGSSYNEQFF,TGCAGTGCTAGAGATAAGGCTAGCGGTAGCTCCTACAATGAGCAGTTCTTC
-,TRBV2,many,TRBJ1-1,CASSGRVGTEAFF,TGTGCCAGCAGTGGTAGGGTAGGGACTGAAGCTTTCTTT
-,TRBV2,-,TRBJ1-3,CASGHQGNTIYF,TGTGCCAGCGGGCACCAAGGAAACACCATATATTTT
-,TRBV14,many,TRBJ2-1,CASSPRAPNEQFF,TGTGCCAGCAGCCCACGAGCCCCCAATGAGCAGTTCTTC
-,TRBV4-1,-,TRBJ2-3,CASSQELQRTTDTQYF,TGCGCCAGCAGCCAAGAACTTCAGCGGACCACAGATACGCAGTATTTT
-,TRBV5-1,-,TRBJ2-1,CASSLAGPYDEQLF,TGCGCCAGCAGCTTGGCGGGACCCTACGATGAGCAGTTATTC
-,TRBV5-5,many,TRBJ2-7,CASSLEWTTYEQYF,TGTGCCAGCAGCTTGGAGTGGACTACCTACGAGCAGTACTTC
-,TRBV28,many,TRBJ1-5,CASRPSGSTQPQHF,TGTGCCAGCAGACCTAGCGGGAGCACTCAGCCCCAGCATTTT
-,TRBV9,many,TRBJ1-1,CASSVAQKNTEAFF,TGTGCCAGCAGCGTAGCTCAGAAAAACACTGAAGCTTTCTTT
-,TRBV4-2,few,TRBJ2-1,CASSQAGDQGNEQFF,TGTGCCAGCAGCCAAGCTGGGGATCAAGGCAATGAGCAGTTCTTC
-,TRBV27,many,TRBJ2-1,CASSPGVTYNEQFF,TGTGCCAGCAGCCCAGGCGTTACCTACAATGAGCAGTTCTTC
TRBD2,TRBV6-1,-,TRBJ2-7,CASTSGGGCYEQYF,TGTGCCAGCACCTCGGGGGGGGGCTGCTACGAGCAGTACTTC
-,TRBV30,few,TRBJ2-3,CAWRRGFSTDTQYF,TGTGCCTGGAGGAGAGGTTTCTCCACAGATACGCAGTATTTT
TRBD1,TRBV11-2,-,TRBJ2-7,CASSAFTGEYEQYF,TGTGCCAGCAGCGCCTTTACAGGGGAGTACGAGCAGTACTTC
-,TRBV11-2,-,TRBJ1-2,CASSLVPSRQAKTNYGYTF,TGTGCCAGCAGCTTAGTCCCCTCCCGACAGGCGAAAACTAACTATGGCTACACCTTC
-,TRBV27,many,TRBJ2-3,CASSLGHQGDTQYF,TGTGCCAGCAGTTTAGGTCACCAGGGAGATACGCAGTATTTT
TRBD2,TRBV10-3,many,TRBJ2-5,CAISGTSRETQYF,TGTGCCATCAGCGGGACTAGCAGGGAGACCCAGTACTTC
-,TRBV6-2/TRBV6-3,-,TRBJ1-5,CASSDPYGYSNQPQHF,TGTGCCAGCAGTGATCCTTACGGATATAGCAATCAGCCCCAGCATTTT
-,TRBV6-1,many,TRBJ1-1,CASRPRRGRNTEAFF,TGTGCCAGCCGACCTCGTCGTGGGAGAAACACTGAAGCTTTCTTT
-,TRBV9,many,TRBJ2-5,CASSVEETQYF,TGTGCCAGCAGCGTGGAAGAGACCCAGTACTTC
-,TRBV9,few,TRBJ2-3,CASSVAGDRTDTQYF,TGTGCCAGCAGCGTAGCGGGAGATCGCACAGATACGCAGTATTTT
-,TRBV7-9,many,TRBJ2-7,CASSPRLEIIHEQYF,TGTGCCAGCAGCCCGCGACTAGAAATTATCCACGAGCAGTACTTC
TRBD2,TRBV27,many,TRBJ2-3,CASIGRREGTDTQYF,TGTGCCAGCATCGGTCGGCGGGAGGGAACAGATACGCAGTATTTT
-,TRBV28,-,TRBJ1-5,CASSQRWGEQPQHF,TGTGCCAGCAGCCAAAGGTGGGGTGAACAGCCCCAGCATTTT
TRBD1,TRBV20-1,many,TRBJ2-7,CSATSPTGVNGEQYF,TGCAGTGCTACTAGCCCGACAGGGGTGAACGGGGAGCAGTACTTC
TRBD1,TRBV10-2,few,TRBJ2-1,CASSDPGQGAPNEQFF,TGCGCCAGCAGCGACCCGGGACAGGGGGCGCCCAATGAGCAGTTCTTC
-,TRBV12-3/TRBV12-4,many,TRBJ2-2,CASSPLTSYTGELFF,TGTGCCAGCAGTCCGCTGACTAGTTACACCGGGGAGCTGTTTTTT
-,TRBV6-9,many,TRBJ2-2,CASSYEGRVSTGELFF,TGTGCCAGCAGTTACGAGGGCAGGGTCTCCACCGGGGAGCTGTTTTTT
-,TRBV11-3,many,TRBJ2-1,CASSQGSSSYNEQFF,TGTGCCAGCAGTCAGGGTAGTTCCTCCTACAATGAGCAGTTCTTC
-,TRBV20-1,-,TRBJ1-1,CSARGTDRPQGTEAFF,TGCAGTGCTAGGGGGACTGATCGCCCCCAGGGCACTGAAGCTTTCTTT
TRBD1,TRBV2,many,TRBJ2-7,CASSAQGVNYEQYF,TGTGCCAGCAGTGCTCAGGGGGTGAACTACGAGCAGTACTTC
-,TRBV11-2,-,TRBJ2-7,CASSLESAEQYF,TGTGCCAGCAGCTTAGAAAGCGCCGAGCAGTACTTC